These 27 T cell receptor beta chains were all obtained from the same sample, sequenced in a study of cytomegalovirus exposure and HLA in healthy donors. The PCR employed 60 Vbeta primers together with 13 Jbeta primers. Data came from immunoSEQ multiplex PCR; TCRdb stores just in-frame clones and leaves some out. The sample features roughly 120,000 clones, with about 2.2% in its top ten. The sequencing input was PBMCs. These receptors were obtained from a man in his forties in good health and CMV-seronegative.

The V call is TRBV6-1, the J call TRBJ1-2; D gene uncertain. Germline CDR1 is MNHNS and CDR2 is SASEGT. CDR3 length equals 14 residues. The V gene lost 5 bases and the J gene lost 0 bases, with 10 bases spanning the gap. CDR3 sequence (DNA): TGTGCCAGCAGTCGGGAAATAGCTAACTATGGCTACACCTTC. It yields the protein CASSREIANYGYTF.

The chain combines TRBV5-4 with TRBJ2-7, with 9 bases lining up with TRBD2. Germline lookup yields CDR1 SGHNT and CDR2 YYREEE (reference sequence). Trimming took 4 bases from V and 13 from J; bases not matched to a gene: 12. The CDR3 is 13 residues long. CDR3 sequence (DNA): TGTGCCAGCAGCAAATCGACAGCGGGAGGCCGTTACTTC. Translating it yields CASSKSTAGGRYF.

The chain uses TRBV5-6 and TRBJ2-7; 9 positions match TRBD2. Germline CDR1 and CDR2: SGHDT and YYEEEE. The CDR3 has 16 residues. V lost 0 bases to trimming and J lost 4 bases; unmatched junction nucleotides: 8. Written as DNA, the CDR3 is TGTGCCAGCAGCTTGGCGGGTTCTAGCGGGAAGTACGAGCAGTACTTC. As protein: CASSLAGSSGKYEQYF.

The chain's CDR3 is CASSNPDPGLAGGQSSYEQYF. CDR3 bases: TGCGCCAGCAGCAACCCGGACCCGGGACTAGCGGGAGGACAATCCTCCTACGAGCAGTACTTC. The V call is TRBV4-1, the J call TRBJ2-5; 15 bases match TRBD2. The tail of the sequence fits TRBJ2-7 better, so the J call may be wrong. Germline V lookup: CDR1 MGHRA, CDR2 YSYEKL. This CDR3 comprises 21 residues.

V gene TRBV6-5 combines with J gene TRBJ1-1; no definite D call. This CDR3 comprises 14 residues. Trimming took off 2 bases at V and 7 bases at J, with 14 bases between the two ends. Germline CDR1 MNHEY, CDR2 SVGAGI. This CDR3 is CASSYRRGSLEAFF. Here the CDR3 DNA reads TGTGCCAGCAGTTACCGACGGGGTTCCCTTGAAGCTTTCTTT.

V is TRBV6-4 and J is TRBJ2-2; D gene uncertain. The CDR3 covers 15 residues. In germline, CDR1 is MRHNA, CDR2 SNTAGT. V was shortened by 0 bases and J by 1 base, with 6 bases between the two germline ends. In DNA form, the CDR3 reads TGTGCCAGCAGTGACTCGGCTGGGAACACCGGGGAGCTGTTTTTT. Amino acid sequence: CASSDSAGNTGELFF.

This chain joins TRBV27 and TRBJ1-1; D might be TRBD1 (5 bases). The CDR3 contains 15 residues. Looked up from germline, CDR1 is MNHEY and CDR2 is SMNVEV (reference sequence). Between the trimmed V and J ends, which lost 0 bases and 6 bases, there was a span of 14 bases. The chain's CDR3 is CASSLSPFGHAEAFF. The CDR3, as DNA: TGTGCCAGCAGTTTATCCCCCTTTGGACACGCTGAAGCTTTCTTT.

The V call is TRBV7-3, the J call TRBJ2-1; 11 nucleotides agree with TRBD1. The CDR3 consists of 16 residues. Germline-derived CDR1 and CDR2 are SGHTA and FQGTGA. With V trimmed by 8 bases and J by 8 bases, 14 bases remained unmatched. This CDR3 reads CASSPSRDRGFHEQFF. CDR3 nucleotide sequence: TGTGCCAGCTCTCCTAGTCGGGACAGGGGGTTCCATGAGCAGTTCTTC.

V and J are TRBV11-1 and TRBJ1-1, with 8 nucleotides matching TRBD1. V gave up 2 bases and J gave up 5 bases; unmatched junction bases: 7. Germline CDR1 is SGHAT and CDR2 is FQDESV (reference sequence). The CDR3 spans 15 residues. The CDR3, as DNA: TGTGCCAGCAGCTTAATCACAGGGGGAGAAACTGAAGCTTTCTTT. It codes for CASSLITGGETEAFF.

The chain carries TRBV19 and TRBJ2-1, with D perhaps matching TRBD2 (5 bases). V lost 6 bases, J lost 7 bases, and 10 bases lay in between. Per germline, CDR1 LNHDA and CDR2 SQIVND (reference sequence). The CDR3 is made up of 12 amino acids. The CDR3 DNA follows: TGTGCCAGTAGCACTAGACTTAATGAGCAGTTCTTC. The encoded protein is CASSTRLNEQFF.

V and J are TRBV7-2 and TRBJ2-7; D is ambiguous. Germline V gene lookup returns CDR1 SGHTA and CDR2 FQGNSA. This CDR3 region has 13 residues. Trimming left V 6 bases short and J 4 bases short, with 13 bases between. The CDR3 spells CASSRTPTYEQYF. In nucleotides, the CDR3 is TGTGCCAGCAGTCGAACCCCAACTTACGAGCAGTACTTC.

The chain links TRBV18 to TRBJ2-7; TRBD2 agrees at 8 bases. Germline V CDR1 and CDR2: KGHSH, LQKENI. The trim removed 5 bases at V and 2 bases at J, leaving 2 bases unmatched. The CDR3 contains 13 residues. In DNA form, the CDR3 reads TGTGCCAGCTCAAAGCGGGAGACCTACGAGCAGTACTTC. Translating it yields CASSKRETYEQYF.

The V and J genes are TRBV6-6 and TRBJ2-3; 11 nucleotides agree with TRBD2. The germline gives CDR1 MNHNY, CDR2 SVGAGI (reference sequence). The J segment lost 2 bases and the V segment lost 6 bases, leaving 7 bases of the junction unmatched. The CDR3 covers 16 residues. CDR3 region: CASSRGTSGNTDTQYF. The CDR3 region has the DNA TGTGCCAGCAGCAGAGGGACTAGCGGAAACACAGATACGCAGTATTTT.

The chain carries TRBV10-1 and TRBJ1-1; D unclear. The CDR3 is 11 residues long. CDR1 and CDR2 from the germline V gene are WNHNN and SYGVQD (reference sequence). V gave up 8 bases and J gave up 3 bases, with 7 bases separating them. Here the CDR3 reads CASEGDTEAFF. CDR3 coding DNA: TGCGCCAGCGAGGGAGACACTGAAGCTTTCTTT.

V and J are TRBV7-8 and TRBJ1-2; 7 nucleotides agree with TRBD1. The V gene end was trimmed by 5 bases and the J gene end by 2 bases; junction bases not matched to a gene: 8. CDR1 SGHVS and CDR2 FQNEAQ come from the germline V gene. CDR3 size: 15 residues. CDR3 loop: CASSNRQTGNYGYTF. The DNA of the CDR3 is TGTGCCAGCAGCAATCGACAGACAGGGAACTATGGCTACACCTTC.

The CDR3 nucleotides read TGTGCCAGCAGCTCTAAGACCCGACAGGGTAAGATTGAAGCTTTCTTT. This translates into CASSSKTRQGKIEAFF. V is TRBV11-3 and J is TRBJ1-1; the match to TRBD1 covers 7 bases. The CDR3 is 16 residues long. CDR1 SGHNT and CDR2 YENEEA come from the germline V gene. V lost 4 bases to trimming and J lost 7 bases; unmatched junction nucleotides: 15.

Comment on this clone: One end of the junction varies from germline; a read error may be responsible. This chain connects TRBV6-5 to TRBJ1-1; perhaps TRBD1 as D (6 bases). The CDR3 sequence is 15 residues long. Germline loops: CDR1 MNHEY, CDR2 SVGAGI. CDR3 sequence reads: CASSTEDRLKTEAFF. DNA for the CDR3: TGTGCCAGCAGTACCGAAGACAGGTTGAAGACTGAAGCTTTCTTT.

The CDR3 here is CASSDSEQGDNTGELFF. DNA of the CDR3: TGTGCCAGCAGTGACTCGGAGCAGGGGGATAACACCGGGGAGCTGTTTTTT. The genes are TRBV6-4 and TRBJ2-2, with 7 nucleotides matching TRBD1. Germline assignment: CDR1 MRHNA and CDR2 SNTAGT. The V gene end was trimmed by 0 bases and the J gene end by 2 bases; junction bases not matched to a gene: 6. This CDR3 has 17 residues.

The genes are TRBV5-5 and TRBJ2-2; 9 bases are shared with TRBD1. This CDR3 spans 15 amino acids. CDR1 is SGHKS and CDR2 is YYEKEE in the germline V gene (reference sequence). J lost 6 bases, V lost 5 bases, and 8 bases had no gene match. For the CDR3, the DNA is TGTGCCAGCAGGCCCGGGACAGGGATCCCCGGGGAGCTGTTTTTT. This sequence encodes CASRPGTGIPGELFF.

The chain uses TRBV9 and TRBJ2-3; 7 positions agree with TRBD2. Germline lookup yields CDR1 SGDLS and CDR2 YYNGEE. Trimming at V came to 0 bases and at J to 3 bases, leaving 7 bases not matched to a gene. The CDR3 is 16 residues long. The DNA of the CDR3 is TGTGCCAGCAGCGTAGATCCGGGAGGAGGGACAGATACGCAGTATTTT. Translation gives CASSVDPGGGTDTQYF.

This chain uses TRBV7-9 with TRBJ1-4; D may be TRBD1 (5 bases). The germline V and J ends were trimmed by 10 bases and 7 bases, with 28 bases remaining between them. The CDR3 extends over 17 amino acids. Germline V gene sequence: CDR1 SEHNR, CDR2 FQNEAQ (reference sequence). Here the CDR3 DNA reads TGTGCCACCGACTTGTACACCCTCCGGGACTTCGGTGAAAAACTGTTTTTT. It yields the protein CATDLYTLRDFGEKLFF.

The chain is built from TRBV27 and TRBJ2-7; 8 positions agree with TRBD2. CDR3 length equals 13 residues. Trimming cost V 5 bases and J 2 bases; bases outside gene matches: 2. Germline V lookup: CDR1 MNHEY, CDR2 SMNVEV (reference sequence). The CDR3 nucleotides are TGTGCCAGCAGTAGAGCGGGGGCCTACGAGCAGTACTTC. Amino acids: CASSRAGAYEQYF.

The genes are TRBV27 and TRBJ2-7; D may be TRBD1 (5 bases). Trimming removed 2 bases from V and 1 base from J, with 9 bases in between. Germline CDR1 reads MNHEY; CDR2 reads SMNVEV (reference sequence). This CDR3 spans 14 amino acids. CDR3 sequence reads: CASSLLQGSYEQYF. The CDR3 nucleotides are TGTGCCAGCAGTTTACTCCAGGGTTCCTACGAGCAGTACTTC.

This chain connects TRBV6-5 to TRBJ2-7; 11 nucleotides agree with TRBD1. In germline, CDR1 is MNHEY, CDR2 SVGAGI. CDR3 size: 13 residues. The ends lost 6 bases at V and 7 bases at J; junction bases unmatched: 5. The CDR3 reads CASSFGTGGEQYF. The CDR3 DNA sequence: TGTGCCAGCAGCTTCGGGACAGGGGGGGAGCAGTACTTC.

The genes are TRBV18 and TRBJ2-3; TRBD2 aligns across 8 bases. The germline gives CDR1 KGHSH, CDR2 LQKENI. V lost 8 bases to trimming and J lost 1 base; unmatched junction nucleotides: 17. The CDR3 is made up of 18 amino acids. CDR3 protein: CASPRGPSGSFGTDTQYF. Here the CDR3 DNA reads TGTGCCAGCCCCCGGGGGCCTAGCGGGTCCTTCGGCACAGATACGCAGTATTTT. Combining the CDR3 with reference TRBV18 and TRBJ2-3 gives the whole variable domain NAGVMQNPRHLVRRRGQEARLRCSPMKGHSHVYWYRQLPEEGLKFMVYLQKENIIDESGMPKERFSAEFPKEGPSILRIQQVVRGDSAAYFCASPRGPSGSFGTDTQYFGPGTRLTVL.

The genes are TRBV7-2 and TRBJ2-7; TRBD2 aligns across 7 bases. CDR3 length: 16 residues. Per the germline V gene, CDR1 is SGHTA and CDR2 is FQGNSA. The V segment lost 5 bases and the J segment 0 bases; nucleotides outside the gene matches: 10. The CDR3, as DNA: TGTGCCAGCAGCGCCAGTGGAGCGGGGCTCTCCTACGAGCAGTACTTC. Residues: CASSASGAGLSYEQYF.

The chain is built from TRBV4-1 and TRBJ2-7; 7 nucleotides line up with TRBD2. This CDR3 is built from 15 residues. The trim removed 4 bases at V and 4 bases at J, leaving 10 bases unmatched. The germline V gene encodes CDR1 MGHRA and CDR2 YSYEKL. The CDR3 bases are TGCGCCAGCAGCCCAATAGGCGGGAGTGGGTACGAGCAGTACTTC. It is translated as CASSPIGGSGYEQYF.